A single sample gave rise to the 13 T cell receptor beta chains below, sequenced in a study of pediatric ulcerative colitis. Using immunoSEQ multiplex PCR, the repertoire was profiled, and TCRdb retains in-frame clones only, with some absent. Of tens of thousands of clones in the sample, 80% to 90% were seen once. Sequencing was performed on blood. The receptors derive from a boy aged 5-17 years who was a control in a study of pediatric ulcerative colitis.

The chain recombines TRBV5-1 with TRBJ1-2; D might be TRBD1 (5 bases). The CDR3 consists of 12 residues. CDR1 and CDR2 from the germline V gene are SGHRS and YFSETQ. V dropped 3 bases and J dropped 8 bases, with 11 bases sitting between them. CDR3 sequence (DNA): TGCGCCAGCAGCTCGACGGGGCAAGGCTACACCTTC. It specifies CASSSTGQGYTF.

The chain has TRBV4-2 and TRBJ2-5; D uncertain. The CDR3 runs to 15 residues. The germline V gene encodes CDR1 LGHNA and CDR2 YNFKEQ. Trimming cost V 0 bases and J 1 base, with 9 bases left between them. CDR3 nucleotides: TGTGCCAGCAGCCAAGATCTTGCCAGCCAAGAGACCCAGTACTTC. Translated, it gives CASSQDLASQETQYF.

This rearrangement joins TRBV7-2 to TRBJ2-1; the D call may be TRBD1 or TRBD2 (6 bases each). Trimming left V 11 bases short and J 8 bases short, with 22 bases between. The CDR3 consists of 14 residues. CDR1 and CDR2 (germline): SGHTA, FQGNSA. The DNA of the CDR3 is TGTGCCGCTCCTGGGGGGCGCCAGGTTCATGAGCAGTTCTTC. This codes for CAAPGGRQVHEQFF. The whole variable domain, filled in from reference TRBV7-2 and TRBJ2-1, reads GAGVSQSPSNKVTEKGKDVELRCDPISGHTALYWYRQSLGQGLEFLIYFQGNSAPDKSGLPSDRFSAERTGGSVSTLTIQRTQQEDSAVYLCAAPGGRQVHEQFFGPGTRLTVL.

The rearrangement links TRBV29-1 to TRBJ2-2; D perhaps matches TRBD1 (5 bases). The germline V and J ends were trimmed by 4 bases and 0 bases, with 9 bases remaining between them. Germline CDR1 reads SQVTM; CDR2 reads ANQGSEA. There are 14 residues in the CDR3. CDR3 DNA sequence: TGCAGCGTTGGACAGCGAACGAACACCGGGGAGCTGTTTTTT. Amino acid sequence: CSVGQRTNTGELFF.

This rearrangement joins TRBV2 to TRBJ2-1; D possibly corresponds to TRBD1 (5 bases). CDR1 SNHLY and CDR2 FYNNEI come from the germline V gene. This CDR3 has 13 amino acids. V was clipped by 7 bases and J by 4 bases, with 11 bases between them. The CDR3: CASKNDSYNEQFF. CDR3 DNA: TGTGCCAGCAAGAACGACAGTTACAATGAGCAGTTCTTC.

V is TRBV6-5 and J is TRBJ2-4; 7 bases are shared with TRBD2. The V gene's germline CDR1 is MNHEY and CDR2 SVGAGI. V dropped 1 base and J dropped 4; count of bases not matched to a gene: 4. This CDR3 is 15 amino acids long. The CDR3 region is CASSYLSSGKNIQYF. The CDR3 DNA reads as TGTGCCAGCAGTTACTTGTCTAGCGGAAAAAACATTCAGTACTTC.

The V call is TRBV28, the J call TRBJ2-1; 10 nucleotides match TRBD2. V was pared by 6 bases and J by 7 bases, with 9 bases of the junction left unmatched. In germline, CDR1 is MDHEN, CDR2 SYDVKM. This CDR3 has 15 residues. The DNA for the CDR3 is TGTGCCAGCAGGTTGGTAGCGGGAGGATTAAATGAGCAGTTCTTC. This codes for CASRLVAGGLNEQFF.

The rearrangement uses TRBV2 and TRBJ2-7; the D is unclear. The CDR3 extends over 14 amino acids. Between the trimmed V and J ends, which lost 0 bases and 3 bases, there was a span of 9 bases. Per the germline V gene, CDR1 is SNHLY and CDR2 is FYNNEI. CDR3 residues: CASSEALLGYEQYF. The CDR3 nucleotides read TGTGCCAGCAGTGAAGCCCTTCTCGGCTACGAGCAGTACTTC. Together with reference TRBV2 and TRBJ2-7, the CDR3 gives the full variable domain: EPEVTQTPSHQVTQMGQEVILRCVPISNHLYFYWYRQILGQKVEFLVSFYNNEISEKSEIFDDQFSVERPDGSNFTLKIRSTKLEDSAMYFCASSEALLGYEQYFGPGTRLTVT.

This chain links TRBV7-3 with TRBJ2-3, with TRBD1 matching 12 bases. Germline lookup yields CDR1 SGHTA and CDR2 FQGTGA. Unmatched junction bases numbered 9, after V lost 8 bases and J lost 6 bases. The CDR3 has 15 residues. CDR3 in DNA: TGTGCCAGCTCGGTAGCGGGACAGGGGGCGGATACGCAGTATTTT. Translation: CASSVAGQGADTQYF.

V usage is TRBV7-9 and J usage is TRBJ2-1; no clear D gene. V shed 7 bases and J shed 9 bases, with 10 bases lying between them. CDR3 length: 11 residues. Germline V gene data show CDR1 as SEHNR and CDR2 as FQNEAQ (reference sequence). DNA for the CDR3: TGTGCCAGCACCTTTGACGGTGAGCAGTTCTTC. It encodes CASTFDGEQFF.

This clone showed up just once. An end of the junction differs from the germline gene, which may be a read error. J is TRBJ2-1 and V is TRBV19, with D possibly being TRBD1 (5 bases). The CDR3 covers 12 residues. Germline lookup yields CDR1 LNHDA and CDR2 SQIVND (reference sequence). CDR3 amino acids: CASNGIGQGLLF. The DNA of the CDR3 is TGTGCCAGTAACGGTATTGGGCAGGGATTGCTCTTC.

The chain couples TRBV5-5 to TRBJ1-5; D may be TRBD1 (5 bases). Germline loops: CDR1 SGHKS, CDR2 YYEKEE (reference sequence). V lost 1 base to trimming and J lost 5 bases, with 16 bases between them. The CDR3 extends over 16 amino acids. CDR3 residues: CASSLNVWRGDQPQHF. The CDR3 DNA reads TGTGCCAGCAGCTTGAACGTTTGGAGGGGTGATCAGCCCCAGCATTTT.

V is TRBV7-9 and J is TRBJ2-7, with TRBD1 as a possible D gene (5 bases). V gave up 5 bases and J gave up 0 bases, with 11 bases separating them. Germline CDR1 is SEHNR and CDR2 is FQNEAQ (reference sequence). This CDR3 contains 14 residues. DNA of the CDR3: TGTGCCAGCAGCGCGACAGTCAGCTCCTACGAGCAGTACTTC. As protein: CASSATVSSYEQYF. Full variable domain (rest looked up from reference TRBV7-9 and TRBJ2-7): DTGVSQNPRHKITKRGQNVTFRCDPISEHNRLYWYRQTLGQGPEFLTYFQNEAQLEKSRLLSDRFSAERPKGSFSTLEIQRTEQGDSAMYLCASSATVSSYEQYFGPGTRLTVT.